The clone carrying this T cell receptor (beta chain) was seen repeatedly, ten times or more. This entry is derived from a study of patients and donors after allogeneic stem cell transplantation. Trimming shortened V by 5 bases and J by 2 bases, and 8 bases separated the two germline ends. This CDR3 spans 13 amino acids. TCRdb recomputed calls from the RT-PCR reads with MiXCR, one row per CDR3 protein. The sample carries under 95,000 distinct CDR3 sequences, around 5% recorded once. The source is a human donor who was either an allogeneic HSCT recipient or a stem cell or donor lymphocyte infusion donor (not recorded which). It is not recorded whose cells these are; they may come from a transplant donor. This chain joins TRBV12-3 or TRBV12-4 and TRBJ2-3; the D is unclear. Sequencing used blood, either unsorted or a sorted T cell fraction (not recorded which). CDR3 coding DNA: TGTGCCAGCAGTCCGGACGCCACAGATACGCAGTATTTT. Translated: CASSPDATDTQYF.